The source of this TCR beta chain is a study of shared clonotypes between healthy human individuals. Study information: Used for every donor were three CD4 naive, three CD4 memory, two CD8 naive and one CD8 memory plate.

This clone was observed a single time. The same CDR3 also results from other DNA sequences found in this sample. Each cell subset's genomic DNA was divided evenly among several immunoSEQ plates. The table came from immunoSEQ multiplex PCR; TCRdb's copy has only in-frame clones and leaves some out. The repertoire holds around 1.5 million clones, about 98% seen once, with around 0.47% in the top ten. The CDR3 contains 12 residues. The germline gives CDR1 KGHSH, CDR2 LQKENI. Deletions cut 3 bases from V and 3 bases from J, with 5 bases between. The chain recombines TRBV18 with TRBJ2-5; D is uncertain. The origin of this receptor is a man in his thirties or forties in good health. Sequenced material: naive CD4+ T cells sorted from blood. Stated subset: CD45RA+ positively selected. As DNA, the CDR3 is TGTGCCAGCTCACCGTCGAAAGAGACCCAGTACTTC. Its translation is CASSPSKETQYF.